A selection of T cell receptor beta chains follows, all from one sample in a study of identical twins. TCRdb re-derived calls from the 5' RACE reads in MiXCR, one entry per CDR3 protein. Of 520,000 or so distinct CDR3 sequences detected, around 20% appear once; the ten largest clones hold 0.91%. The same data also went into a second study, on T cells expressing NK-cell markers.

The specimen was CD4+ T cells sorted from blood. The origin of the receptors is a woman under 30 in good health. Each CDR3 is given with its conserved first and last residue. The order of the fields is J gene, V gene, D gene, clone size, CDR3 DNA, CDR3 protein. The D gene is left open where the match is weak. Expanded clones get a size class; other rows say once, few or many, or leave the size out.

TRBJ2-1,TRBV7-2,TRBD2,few,TGTGCCAGCAGCTTAGGCCGAGCGGGAGGGCTGCCTGAGCAGTTCTTC,CASSLGRAGGLPEQFF
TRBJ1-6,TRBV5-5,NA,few,TGTGCCAGCAGCTTGGACGGTTACGGCAATTCACCCCTCCACTTT,CASSLDGYGNSPLHF
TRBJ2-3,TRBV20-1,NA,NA,TGCAGTGCCCGAACGACTTACACAGATACGCAGTATTTT,CSARTTYTDTQYF
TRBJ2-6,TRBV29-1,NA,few,TGCAGCGTCCCGGGACGGATGAGCTCTGGGGCCAACGTCCTGACTTTC,CSVPGRMSSGANVLTF
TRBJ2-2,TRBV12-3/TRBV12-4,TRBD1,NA,TGTGCCAGCAGCCCTCCGGGACAGGGGAACACCGGGGAGCTGTTTTTT,CASSPPGQGNTGELFF
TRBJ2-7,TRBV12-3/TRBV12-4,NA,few,TGTGCCAGCAGTTTAGTCAGGGGCGGAAACGAGCAGTACTTC,CASSLVRGGNEQYF
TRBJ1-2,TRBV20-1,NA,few,TGCAGTGCTACCCCGGGGAGATCTAACTATGGCTACACCTTC,CSATPGRSNYGYTF
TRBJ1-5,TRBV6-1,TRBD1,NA,TGTGCCAGCAGCAGGGGGCGAGGGTATCAGCCCCAGCATTTT,CASSRGRGYQPQHF
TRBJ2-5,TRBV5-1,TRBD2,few,TGCGCCAGCAGCTTACTAGCGGGGATACAAGAGACCCAGTACTTC,CASSLLAGIQETQYF
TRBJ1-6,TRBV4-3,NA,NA,TGCGCCAGCAGCCAAGAGGGCTCACATTCACCCCTCCACTTT,CASSQEGSHSPLHF
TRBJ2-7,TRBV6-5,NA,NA,TGTGCCAGCAGTTACTCGAGCGGACTCTCCTACGAGCAGTACTTC,CASSYSSGLSYEQYF
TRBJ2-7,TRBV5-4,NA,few,TGTGCCAGCAGCTTGATAGGGATGCTATTCAACGAGCAGTACTTC,CASSLIGMLFNEQYF
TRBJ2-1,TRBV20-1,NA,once,TGCAGTGCCCAGATCCCAGGGACCCTCAATGAGCAGTTCTTC,CSAQIPGTLNEQFF
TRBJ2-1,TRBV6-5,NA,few,TGTGCCAGCAGTTACATTGGGGGGTCTAATTACAATGAGCAGTTCTTC,CASSYIGGSNYNEQFF
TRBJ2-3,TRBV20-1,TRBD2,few,TGCAGTGCTAGACGAACACTAGCGGCGGAGGATACGCAGTATTTT,CSARRTLAAEDTQYF
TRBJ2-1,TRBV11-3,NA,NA,TGTGCCAGCAGCTTAGGTCGGGGGACCCAGCAGTTCTTC,CASSLGRGTQQFF
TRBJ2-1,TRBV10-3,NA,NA,TGTGCCATCCGTGCGCCGGGGGCGACATACAATGAGCAGTTCTTC,CAIRAPGATYNEQFF
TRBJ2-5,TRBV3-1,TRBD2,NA,TGTGCCAGCAGCAACTACGGCGGGGGGCTACAAGAGACCCAGTACTTC,CASSNYGGGLQETQYF
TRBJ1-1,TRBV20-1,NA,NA,TGCAGTACAGGGTTCAACACTGAAGCTTTCTTT,CSTGFNTEAFF
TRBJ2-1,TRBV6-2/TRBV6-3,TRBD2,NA,TGTGCCAGCAGCCCAACCCGTAGACTAGCGGGAGAGAGATTGAATGAGCAGTTCTTC,CASSPTRRLAGERLNEQFF